The present entry profiles one T cell receptor beta chain with its context. The germline V gene has CDR1 SQVTM and CDR2 ANQGSEA. V dropped 1 base and J dropped 8; count of bases not matched to a gene: 6. CDR3 length: 13 residues. The source of the sample is a study of blood T cell repertoires in COVID-19. The wider study: Samples taken during acute and convalescent COVID-19 were collected in the United States, Italy and Spain. PBMCs, B-cell-depleted T cells, or T cells provided the cDNA or gDNA that made up the material.

Sequenced by immunoSEQ multiplex PCR; TCRdb stores in-frame clones only, minus some. The sample lists more than 250,000 clones, more than 75% seen once, with 1% in the top ten. The sequenced material came from peripheral blood. This chain connects TRBV29-1 to TRBJ1-2, with 8 bases fitting TRBD1. The source of this sequence is a man over 45 with active or convalescent COVID-19. The CDR3 nucleotides are TGCAGCGTTGAAGGACAGGGGAATAACGGCTACACCTTC. Translated, it gives CSVEGQGNNGYTF.